Each of the 22 T cell receptor beta chains below was sequenced from the same sample in a study of shared clonotypes between healthy human individuals. TCRdb keeps only in-frame clones here, not all; method: immunoSEQ multiplex PCR. The top ten hold 0.067% of the sample, which has 150,000 to 200,000 clones, 90% to 95% seen once. Sequences were obtained from naive CD4+ T cells sorted from blood. Documented subset: CD45RA+ positively selected. The receptors come from a woman aged 25-40 years in good health.

This clone was seen just once. The rearrangement links TRBV25-1 to TRBJ2-1, with 14 bases matching TRBD2. The CDR3 totals 18 residues. V dropped 4 bases and J dropped 3; count of bases not matched to a gene: 8. The germline V gene encodes CDR1 MGHDK and CDR2 SYGVNS. Written as DNA, the CDR3 is TGTGCCAGCAGTGTAAACCCCGGGACTAGCGGGAGCTACAATGAGCAGTTCTTC. It specifies CASSVNPGTSGSYNEQFF.

This sequence joins TRBV4-2 and TRBJ2-2; unclear D gene. V was pared by 0 bases and J by 6 bases, with 11 bases between. This CDR3 is 15 amino acids long. Looked up from germline, CDR1 is LGHNA and CDR2 is YNFKEQ. The CDR3 DNA reads as TGTGCCAGCAGCCAAGATCTAGGCCTAGCCGGGGAGCTGTTTTTT. It translates to CASSQDLGLAGELFF.

The chain combines TRBV5-1 with TRBJ2-1; D gene unclear. The CDR3 length is 15 residues. V was clipped by 2 bases and J by 6 bases, with 15 bases between them. CDR1 and CDR2 from the germline V gene are SGHRS and YFSETQ. The CDR3 DNA is TGCGCCAGCAGCTTACCCGAATCGACTGTCAATGAGCAGTTCTTC. Residues: CASSLPESTVNEQFF.

The chain employs TRBV2 and TRBJ1-4, with a tentative D call TRBD1 (5 bases). V lost 3 bases to trimming and J lost 4 bases, with 15 bases between them. The CDR3 is 16 amino acids. In germline, CDR1 is SNHLY, CDR2 FYNNEI. CDR3 in amino acids: CASSDLLGGGNEKLFF. The CDR3 DNA reads TGTGCCAGCAGTGATCTATTGGGCGGGGGTAATGAAAAACTGTTTTTT.

The gene calls are TRBV2 and TRBJ1-5, with D perhaps TRBD1 (5 bases). Per the germline V gene, CDR1 is SNHLY and CDR2 is FYNNEI. V shed 5 bases and J shed 7 bases, with 12 bases lying between them. The CDR3 extends over 13 amino acids. Written as DNA, the CDR3 is TGTGCCAGCAGTCGGGACTCTGAGCAGCCCCAGCATTTT. It is translated as CASSRDSEQPQHF.

The chain carries TRBV11-2 and TRBJ2-5; tentatively, D is TRBD2 (5 bases). Looked up from germline, CDR1 is SGHAT and CDR2 is FQNNGV. This CDR3 has 13 amino acids. Trimming took 5 bases from V and 2 from J, leaving 9 bases between them. The DNA for the CDR3 is TGTGCCAGCAGCCCGGGATATCAAGAGACCCAGTACTTC. It yields the protein CASSPGYQETQYF.

The rearrangement uses TRBV29-1 and TRBJ2-5; TRBD1 or TRBD2 may be the D gene (5 bases each). The tail of the sequence fits TRBJ2-7 better, so the J call may be wrong. The CDR3 is 13 amino acids. Germline CDR1 is SQVTM and CDR2 is ANQGSEA. The CDR3 region is CSVGSGSSYEQYF. The CDR3 DNA sequence: TGCAGCGTTGGCTCAGGGAGCTCCTACGAGCAGTACTTC.

This clone was seen once. The V and J genes are TRBV5-6 and TRBJ2-2; TRBD1 matches at 11 bases. In germline, CDR1 is SGHDT, CDR2 YYEEEE. This CDR3 contains 15 residues. The junction had 8 bases not matched to a gene; V was cut back by 3 bases and J by 10 bases. CDR3 in amino acids: CASSWDRGVGPELFF. The DNA for the CDR3 is TGTGCCAGCAGCTGGGACAGGGGGGTTGGGCCGGAGCTGTTTTTT.

The CDR3 sequence: CASSEEAGGWTEAFF. The CDR3, as DNA: TGTGCCAGCAGTGAAGAGGCAGGGGGGTGGACTGAAGCTTTCTTT. The chain has TRBV2 and TRBJ1-1; 7 nucleotides line up with TRBD1. Germline loops: CDR1 SNHLY, CDR2 FYNNEI. V shed 1 base, J shed 5 bases, and the junction held 7 bases outside the gene matches. The CDR3 has 15 amino acids. The complete variable domain, with remaining parts taken from reference TRBV2 and TRBJ1-1, reads EPEVTQTPSHQVTQMGQEVILRCVPISNHLYFYWYRQILGQKVEFLVSFYNNEISEKSEIFDDQFSVERPDGSNFTLKIRSTKLEDSAMYFCASSEEAGGWTEAFFGQGTRLTVV.

This chain uses TRBV19 with TRBJ1-1; D perhaps matches TRBD1 (5 bases). Germline CDR1 and CDR2: LNHDA and SQIVND (reference sequence). Between the trimmed V and J ends, which lost 7 bases and 4 bases, there was a span of 19 bases. The CDR3 loop spans 15 amino acids. CDR3 sequence (DNA): TGTGCCAGTATTTCGTTTAGGGTCGGGGGCACTGAAGCTTTCTTT. Its translation: CASISFRVGGTEAFF.

This chain joins TRBV6-5 and TRBJ2-1, with 12 bases that match TRBD2. The CDR3 loop spans 16 amino acids. Germline V lookup: CDR1 MNHEY, CDR2 SVGAGI. The junction had 4 bases not matched to a gene; V was cut back by 4 bases and J by 3 bases. The CDR3 region has the DNA TGTGCCAGCAGTTCCCTGACTAGCGGGAGCTACAATGAGCAGTTCTTC. It yields the protein CASSSLTSGSYNEQFF.

The J gene is TRBJ2-7, the V gene TRBV2; no reliable D call. V was shortened by 4 bases and J by 3 bases, with 10 bases between the two germline ends. In germline, CDR1 is SNHLY, CDR2 FYNNEI. There are 13 residues in the CDR3. CDR3 region: CASSGLTGYEQYF. The DNA of the CDR3 is TGTGCCAGCAGTGGGCTAACCGGCTACGAGCAGTACTTC.

This chain uses TRBV6-1 with TRBJ2-7; D is unresolved. V lost 3 bases to trimming and J lost 0 bases, with 12 bases between them. The CDR3 has 15 residues. The germline V gene encodes CDR1 MNHNS and CDR2 SASEGT. The chain's CDR3 is CASSDPSLSSYEQYF. The CDR3 nucleotides read TGTGCCAGCAGTGACCCCTCCTTATCCTCCTACGAGCAGTACTTC.

The CDR3 nucleotides read TGTGCCAGCAGCCCCGGGGACAGTCGGAGGAACTATGGCTACACCTTC. Residues: CASSPGDSRRNYGYTF. The chain has TRBV7-2 and TRBJ1-2, with 7 bases matching TRBD1. Per germline, CDR1 SGHTA and CDR2 FQGNSA. The CDR3 loop spans 16 amino acids. V lost 5 bases to trimming and J lost 2 bases; unmatched junction nucleotides: 11.

V and J are TRBV7-9 and TRBJ1-2, with TRBD1 as a possible D gene (6 bases). The CDR3 extends over 13 amino acids. V shed 7 bases and J shed 7 bases, with 16 bases lying between them. Germline loops: CDR1 SEHNR, CDR2 FQNEAQ (reference sequence). CDR3: CASTSGGASGYTF. CDR3 coding DNA: TGTGCCAGCACAAGTGGGGGGGCCTCTGGCTACACCTTC.

Of note for this clone: The sample carries other DNA sequences with the same CDR3. The chain combines TRBV19 with TRBJ1-5; D not resolved. V was shortened by 7 bases and J by 6 bases, with 10 bases between the two germline ends. The CDR3 is 12 residues long. Germline CDR1 and CDR2: LNHDA and SQIVND (reference sequence). In DNA form, the CDR3 reads TGTGCCAGTAAGGAGGGTCTTCAGCCCCAGCATTTT. It encodes CASKEGLQPQHF.

The chain employs TRBV10-3 and TRBJ1-2; D is unresolved. Germline CDR1 ENHRY, CDR2 SYGVKD. Trimming stripped 4 bases from V and 8 bases from J, with 11 bases between. The CDR3 is made up of 12 amino acids. CDR3 in DNA: TGTGCCATCAGTGCGGCAGAGCGGGGCTACACCTTC. Translation gives CAISAAERGYTF.

The chain couples TRBV6-5 to TRBJ2-7; 14 nucleotides align to TRBD2. This CDR3 spans 15 amino acids. V gave up 6 bases and J gave up 4 bases; unmatched junction bases: 5. Germline assignment: CDR1 MNHEY and CDR2 SVGAGI. The CDR3 DNA reads as TGTGCCAGCAGAGGGACTAGCGGGAGTTCATACGAGCAGTACTTC. Translated: CASRGTSGSSYEQYF.

The rearrangement links TRBV5-1 to TRBJ1-1; the D gene is possibly TRBD1 (5 bases). Germline CDR1 reads SGHRS; CDR2 reads YFSETQ. The CDR3 sequence is 13 residues long. Trimming removed 4 bases from V and 3 bases from J, with 10 bases in between. As DNA, the CDR3 is TGCGCCAGCAGCATCCTGGGGGACACTGAAGCTTTCTTT. This codes for CASSILGDTEAFF.

The table lists this clone with a count of one. The V call is TRBV15, the J call TRBJ2-7; TRBD2 matches at 8 bases. There are 16 residues in the CDR3. Germline CDR1 reads LNHNV; CDR2 reads YYDKDF (reference sequence). V dropped 3 bases and J dropped 3; count of bases not matched to a gene: 10. The CDR3 bases are TGTGCCACCAGCAGGGAATTCGGAACTAGCGGCTACGAGCAGTACTTC. Protein sequence: CATSREFGTSGYEQYF.

CDR3 region: CATQPDPSGANVLTF. Here the CDR3 DNA reads TGTGCCACGCAGCCGGACCCTTCTGGGGCCAACGTCCTGACTTTC. This chain uses TRBV19 with TRBJ2-6, with D unclear. Trimming took off 10 bases at V and 1 base at J, with 14 bases between the two ends. The CDR3 is made up of 15 amino acids. In germline, CDR1 is LNHDA, CDR2 SQIVND (reference sequence).

This clone is a singleton in its sample. This CDR3 is also generated by other DNA sequences in the sample. The chain is built from TRBV28 and TRBJ1-2, with D hard to call. The CDR3 consists of 12 residues. Per germline, CDR1 MDHEN and CDR2 SYDVKM. The V end lost 3 bases, the J end lost 3 bases, and 5 bases lay between the germline ends. CDR3 nucleotides: TGTGCCAGCAGTTTGCGGGACTATGGCTACACCTTC. Translating gives CASSLRDYGYTF.